The subject of this entry is one T cell receptor beta chain. Its specificity is not known. Authors of the study amplified TCR beta CDR3 regions from RNA transcripts. Initially, a first-round RT-PCR of the TCR CDR3 employed the HTBI primer set. One entry per CDR3 protein, called by TCRdb with MiXCR from the multiplex PCR reads. The sample has hundreds of thousands of distinct CDR3 sequences; about 20% are singletons. This specimen belongs to a study of T cells in Graves' hyperthyroidism and ophthalmopathy. Study-wide points: Blood also held most thyroid clonotypes expanded beyond 0.001.

This CDR3 spans 16 amino acids. Trimming removed 4 bases at V and 6 bases at J, with 22 bases between. Germline CDR1 reads SGHDT; CDR2 reads YYEEEE. This receptor was taken from a man aged 25-45 years with Graves' ophthalmopathy. Material for sequencing was blood. The V and J genes are TRBV5-6 and TRBJ1-1; D is perhaps TRBD1 (5 bases). The CDR3 nucleotides read TGTGCCAGCAGCATCACCTCCCCACCAAGCAGGGCTGAAGCTTTCTTT. The encoded protein is CASSITSPPSRAEAFF.